A selection of T cell receptor beta chains follows, all from one sample in a study of blood T cell repertoires in COVID-19. Data came from immunoSEQ multiplex PCR; TCRdb stores just in-frame clones and leaves some out. The sample records 92,000 or so clones, about 78% being singletons. The sample was peripheral blood. The receptor set was obtained from a woman older than 75 with acute or convalescent COVID-19. The CDR3 runs from the conserved cysteine through the conserved F or W. The D gene is left open where the match is weak. A clone size is listed for some rows: how often the clone was seen (once, few, many), or a class if it is expanded.

CDR3nt | CDR3aa | v_gene | d_gene | abundance | j_gene
TGCGCCAGCAGCTCCGGGACAGGGTCGCACGAGCAGTACTTC | CASSSGTGSHEQYF | TRBV5-1 | TRBD1 | - | TRBJ2-7
TGTGCCGGGAGAGGCGGGGGCTCCCAAGAGACCCAGTACTTC | CAGRGGGSQETQYF | TRBV11-2 | - | - | TRBJ2-5
TGTGCCAGCAGCCGTGGGGCGGGATGGGCCCTGAACACTGAAGCTTTCTTT | CASSRGAGWALNTEAFF | TRBV5-8 | - | - | TRBJ1-1
TGTGCCAGCAGCCCGAGGGACAGGGGATATGGCTACACCTTC | CASSPRDRGYGYTF | TRBV11-2 | TRBD1 | - | TRBJ1-2
TGTGCCAGCAGCGAGGTGTCAAACTCTGGAAACACCATATATTTT | CASSEVSNSGNTIYF | TRBV5-6 | - | - | TRBJ1-3
TGCGCCAGCAGTTCGGTCGGTGGCTACACCTTC | CASSSVGGYTF | TRBV10-2 | - | - | TRBJ1-2
TGTGCTAGCAGCCGCGGACTAGCGGGGACTAATGAGCAGTTCTTC | CASSRGLAGTNEQFF | TRBV7-7 | TRBD2 | - | TRBJ2-1
TGTGCCAGCAGTTATGTAACAGGGGGCACTGAAGCTTTCTTT | CASSYVTGGTEAFF | TRBV6-5 | TRBD1 | few | TRBJ1-1
TGTGCCAGCAGCATCGGAGGGGGCTGGCAGAACACTGAAGCTTTCTTT | CASSIGGGWQNTEAFF | TRBV27 | TRBD1 | - | TRBJ1-1
TGCGCCAGCAGCCCTAAATCGGGGGATGTAGGGGAGCTGTTTTTT | CASSPKSGDVGELFF | TRBV4-3 | - | - | TRBJ2-2
TGTGCCAGCACCCCCTCAGGTCGGGAGACCCAGTACTTC | CASTPSGRETQYF | TRBV25-1 | - | - | TRBJ2-5
TGTGCCAGTAGTATTGGGCCGAACTCTGGAAACACCATATATTTT | CASSIGPNSGNTIYF | TRBV19 | - | - | TRBJ1-3
TGTGCCAGCAGGCCGACAGGGTACGAGCAGTACTTC | CASRPTGYEQYF | TRBV7-9 | TRBD1 | few | TRBJ2-7
TGTGCCAGTAGTATCATAACCCTGACGGGTAATCAGCCCCAGCATTTT | CASSIITLTGNQPQHF | TRBV19 | - | - | TRBJ1-5
TGCGCCAGCTGGGAGCGGCGGGGGGGTGATGAGCAGTTCTTC | CASWERRGGDEQFF | TRBV10-1 | TRBD2 | once | TRBJ2-1
TGCGCCAGGTTCCTAGGACAGGGCGATATAAGGTCCTACGAGCAGTACTTC | CARFLGQGDIRSYEQYF | TRBV10-1 | TRBD1 | - | TRBJ2-7
TGTGCCAGCAGCTTGGCGGGGGACACTGAAGCTTTCTTT | CASSLAGDTEAFF | TRBV5-4 | - | - | TRBJ1-1
TGTGCCAGCAGGCAGACAGCAACTAATGAAAAACTGTTTTTT | CASRQTATNEKLFF | TRBV6-1 | - | - | TRBJ1-4
TGTGCCAGTAGTTTTATGCTAGCGAGGGAGCAGTTCTTC | CASSFMLAREQFF | TRBV19 | - | - | TRBJ2-1
TGTGCCAGCAGCTTGGACCCTACTACTAACTATGGCTACACCTTC | CASSLDPTTNYGYTF | TRBV5-5 | - | - | TRBJ1-2
TGTGCCTGGAGTCTTCCCGGGACAGGGGCCTTCAGGGCCCTCCACTTT | CAWSLPGTGAFRALHF | TRBV30 | TRBD1 | - | TRBJ1-6
TGTGCCAGCAGCTTAGTGCGGGGAGCAGACTACGAGCAGTACTTC | CASSLVRGADYEQYF | TRBV7-6 | - | - | TRBJ2-7
TGCGCCAGCAGCCCTCGCCGGTTATCCGCAACTAATGAAAAACTGTTTTTT | CASSPRRLSATNEKLFF | TRBV5-1 | - | - | TRBJ1-4
TGTGCCAGCAGCTTGGGACTAGCGTACACAGATACGCAGTATTTT | CASSLGLAYTDTQYF | TRBV7-2 | TRBD2 | many | TRBJ2-3
TGTGCCAGCAGTGAAGGGGGGGGCCATAATGAGCAGTTCTTC | CASSEGGGHNEQFF | TRBV6-1 | - | - | TRBJ2-1
TGTGCCAGCAGCTTGGGGAGGGTCGCCTATGGCTACACCTTC | CASSLGRVAYGYTF | TRBV5-6 | - | - | TRBJ1-2
TGTGCCAGCAGCCAAGATCCCGCAGGGTATGCCTATAATTCACCCCTCCACTTT | CASSQDPAGYAYNSPLHF | TRBV4-2 | - | - | TRBJ1-6
TGTGCCAGCAGTACTTCCGGGACAGGGGGTAACGAGCAGTACTTC | CASSTSGTGGNEQYF | TRBV28 | TRBD1 | - | TRBJ2-7
TGTGCCAGCTCACCCCTTGGGAGGGGCGAGCAGTACTTC | CASSPLGRGEQYF | TRBV18 | TRBD2 | - | TRBJ2-7
TGTGCCAGCAGTACGGGACTGATCTATGGCTACACCTTC | CASSTGLIYGYTF | TRBV6-5 | - | few | TRBJ1-2
TGTACCAGCAGCTTAGGTCAGGGTCTTTTCTACGAGCAGTACTTC | CTSSLGQGLFYEQYF | TRBV7-2 | - | - | TRBJ2-7
TGTGCCAGCAGCGTAGTGGTGTCGACTAGCGGGGGTACTGAGCAGTTCTTC | CASSVVVSTSGGTEQFF | TRBV9 | TRBD2 | - | TRBJ2-1
TGTGCCATCAGTGCCGCCGGGACAGGGGGCGACGGCTACACCTTC | CAISAAGTGGDGYTF | TRBV10-3 | TRBD1 | few | TRBJ1-2